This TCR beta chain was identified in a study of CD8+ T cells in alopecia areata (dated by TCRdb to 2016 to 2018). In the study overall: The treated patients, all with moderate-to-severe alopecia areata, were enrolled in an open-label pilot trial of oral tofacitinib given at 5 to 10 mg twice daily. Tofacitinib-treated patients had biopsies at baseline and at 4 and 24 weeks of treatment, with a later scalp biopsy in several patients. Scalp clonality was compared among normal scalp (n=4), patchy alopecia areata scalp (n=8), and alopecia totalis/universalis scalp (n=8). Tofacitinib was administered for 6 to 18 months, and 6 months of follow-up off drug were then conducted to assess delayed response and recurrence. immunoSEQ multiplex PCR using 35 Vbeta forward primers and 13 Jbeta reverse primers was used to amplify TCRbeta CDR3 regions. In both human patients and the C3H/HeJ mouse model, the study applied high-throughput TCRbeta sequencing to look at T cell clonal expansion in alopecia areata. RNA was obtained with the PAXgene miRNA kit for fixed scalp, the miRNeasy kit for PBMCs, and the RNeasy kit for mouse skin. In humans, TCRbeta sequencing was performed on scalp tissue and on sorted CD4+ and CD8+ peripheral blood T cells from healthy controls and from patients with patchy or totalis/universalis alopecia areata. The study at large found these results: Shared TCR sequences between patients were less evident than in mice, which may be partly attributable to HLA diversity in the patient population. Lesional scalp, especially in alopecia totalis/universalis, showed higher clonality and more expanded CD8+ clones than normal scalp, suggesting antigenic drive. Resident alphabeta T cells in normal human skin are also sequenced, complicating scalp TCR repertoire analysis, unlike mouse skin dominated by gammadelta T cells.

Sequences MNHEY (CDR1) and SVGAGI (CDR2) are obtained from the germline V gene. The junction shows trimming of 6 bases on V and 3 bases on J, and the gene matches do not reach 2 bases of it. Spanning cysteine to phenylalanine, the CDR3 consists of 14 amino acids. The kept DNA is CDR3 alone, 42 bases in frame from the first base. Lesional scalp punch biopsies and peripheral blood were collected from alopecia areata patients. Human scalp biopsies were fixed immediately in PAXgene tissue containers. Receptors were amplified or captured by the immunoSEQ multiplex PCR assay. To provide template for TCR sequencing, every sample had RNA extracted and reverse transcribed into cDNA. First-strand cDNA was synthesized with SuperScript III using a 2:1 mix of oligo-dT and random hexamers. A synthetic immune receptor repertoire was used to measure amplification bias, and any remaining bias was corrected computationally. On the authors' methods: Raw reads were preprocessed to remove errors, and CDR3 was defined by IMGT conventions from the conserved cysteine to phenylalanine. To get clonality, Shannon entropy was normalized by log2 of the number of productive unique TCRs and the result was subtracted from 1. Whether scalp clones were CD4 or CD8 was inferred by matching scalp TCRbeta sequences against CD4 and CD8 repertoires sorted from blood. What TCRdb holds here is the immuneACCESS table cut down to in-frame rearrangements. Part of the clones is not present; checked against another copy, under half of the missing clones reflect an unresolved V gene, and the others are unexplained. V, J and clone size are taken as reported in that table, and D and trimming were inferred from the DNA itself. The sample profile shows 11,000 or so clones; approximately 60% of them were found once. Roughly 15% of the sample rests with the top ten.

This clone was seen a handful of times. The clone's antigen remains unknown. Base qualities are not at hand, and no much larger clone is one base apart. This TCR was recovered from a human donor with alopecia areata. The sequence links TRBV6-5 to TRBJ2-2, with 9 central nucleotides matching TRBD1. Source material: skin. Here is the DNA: TGTGCCAGCAGCTGGACAGGGGACACCGGGGAGCTGTTTTTT. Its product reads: CASSWTGDTGELFF.